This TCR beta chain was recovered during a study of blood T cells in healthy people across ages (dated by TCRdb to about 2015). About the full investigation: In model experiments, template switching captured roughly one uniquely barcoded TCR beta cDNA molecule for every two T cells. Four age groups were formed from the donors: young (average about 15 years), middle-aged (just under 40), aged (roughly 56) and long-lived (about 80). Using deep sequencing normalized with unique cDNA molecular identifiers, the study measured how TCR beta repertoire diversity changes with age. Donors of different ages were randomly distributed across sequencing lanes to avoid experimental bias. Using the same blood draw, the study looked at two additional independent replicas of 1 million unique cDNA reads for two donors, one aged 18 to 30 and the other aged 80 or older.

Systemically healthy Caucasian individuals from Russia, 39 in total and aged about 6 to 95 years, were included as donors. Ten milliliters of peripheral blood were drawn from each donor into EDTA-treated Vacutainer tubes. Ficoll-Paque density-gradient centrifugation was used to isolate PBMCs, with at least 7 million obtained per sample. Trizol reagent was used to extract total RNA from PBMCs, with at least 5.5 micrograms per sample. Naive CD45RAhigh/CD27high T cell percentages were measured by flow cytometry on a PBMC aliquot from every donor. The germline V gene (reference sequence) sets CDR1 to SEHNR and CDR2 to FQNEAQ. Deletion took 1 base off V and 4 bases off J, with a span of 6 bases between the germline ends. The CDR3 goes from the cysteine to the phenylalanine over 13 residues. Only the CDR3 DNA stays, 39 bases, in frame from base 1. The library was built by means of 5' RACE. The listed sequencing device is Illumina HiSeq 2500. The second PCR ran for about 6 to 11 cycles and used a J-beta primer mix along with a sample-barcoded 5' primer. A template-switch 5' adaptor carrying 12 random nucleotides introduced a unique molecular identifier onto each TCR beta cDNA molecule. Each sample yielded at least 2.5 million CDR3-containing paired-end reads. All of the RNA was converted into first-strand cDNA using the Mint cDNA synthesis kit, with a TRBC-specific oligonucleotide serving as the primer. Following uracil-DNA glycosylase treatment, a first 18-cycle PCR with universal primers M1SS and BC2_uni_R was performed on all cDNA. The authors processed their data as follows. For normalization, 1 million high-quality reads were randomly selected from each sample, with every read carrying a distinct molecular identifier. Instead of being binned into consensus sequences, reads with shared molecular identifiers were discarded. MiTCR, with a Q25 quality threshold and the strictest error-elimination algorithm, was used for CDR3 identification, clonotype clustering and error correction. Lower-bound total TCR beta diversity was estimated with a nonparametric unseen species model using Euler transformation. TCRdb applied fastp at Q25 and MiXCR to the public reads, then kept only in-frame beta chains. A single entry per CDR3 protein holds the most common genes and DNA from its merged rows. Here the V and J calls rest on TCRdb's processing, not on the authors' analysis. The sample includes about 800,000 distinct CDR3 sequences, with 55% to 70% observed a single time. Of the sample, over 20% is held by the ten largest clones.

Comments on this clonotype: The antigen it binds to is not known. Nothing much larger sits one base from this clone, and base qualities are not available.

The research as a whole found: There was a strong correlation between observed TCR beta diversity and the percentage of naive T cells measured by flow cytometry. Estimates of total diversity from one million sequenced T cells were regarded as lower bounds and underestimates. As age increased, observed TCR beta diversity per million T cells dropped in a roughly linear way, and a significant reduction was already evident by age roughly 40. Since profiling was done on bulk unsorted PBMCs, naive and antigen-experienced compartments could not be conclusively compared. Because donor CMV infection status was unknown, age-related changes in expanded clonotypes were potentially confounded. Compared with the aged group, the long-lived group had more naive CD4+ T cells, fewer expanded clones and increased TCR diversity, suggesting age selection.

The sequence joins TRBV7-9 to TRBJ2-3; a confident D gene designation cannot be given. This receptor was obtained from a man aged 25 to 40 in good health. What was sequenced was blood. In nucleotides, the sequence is TGTGCCAGCAGCTTAGGCACAGCAGATACGCAGTATTTT. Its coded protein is CASSLGTADTQYF.